This record looks at one TCR beta chain sequence and its context. TCRdb's copy holds only in-frame clones and misses some; the assay was immunoSEQ multiplex PCR. The sample records about 69,000 clones, approximately 86% being singletons. V shed 2 bases, J shed 7 bases, and the junction held 16 bases outside the gene matches. This CDR3 region has 17 residues. This specimen belongs to a study of a mutant IDH1 vaccine in newly diagnosed glioma. The time point is: baseline, week 1 (first vaccination visit). Treatment of the sample: pre-vaccination baseline after standard-of-care therapy. This chain links TRBV23-1 with TRBJ2-7, with TRBD2 matching over 8 bases. TRBV23-1 is assigned to the ORF class and has an uncertain function. The source of this sequence is a man aged 25-45 years with glioma. The sample in question was PBMCs, obtained from a glioma patient treated with radiotherapy, temozolomide or both. This CDR3 reads CASSQGTSAGGLREQYF. The CDR3 nucleotides are TGCGCCAGCAGTCAAGGAACCTCGGCGGGGGGCCTACGGGAGCAGTACTTC.